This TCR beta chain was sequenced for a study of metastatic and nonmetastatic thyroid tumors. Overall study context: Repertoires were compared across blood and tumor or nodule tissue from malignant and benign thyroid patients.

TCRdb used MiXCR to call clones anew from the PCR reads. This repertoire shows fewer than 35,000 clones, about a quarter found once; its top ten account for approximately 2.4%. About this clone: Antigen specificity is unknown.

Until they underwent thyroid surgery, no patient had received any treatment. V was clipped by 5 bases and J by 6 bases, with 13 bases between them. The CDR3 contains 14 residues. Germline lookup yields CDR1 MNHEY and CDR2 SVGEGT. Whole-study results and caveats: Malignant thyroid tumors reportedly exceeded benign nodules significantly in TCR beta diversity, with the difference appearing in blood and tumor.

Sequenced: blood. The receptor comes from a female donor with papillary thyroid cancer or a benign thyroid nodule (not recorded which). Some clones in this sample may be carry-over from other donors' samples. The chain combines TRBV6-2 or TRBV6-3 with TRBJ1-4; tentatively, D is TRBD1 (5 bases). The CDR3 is CASSRGSQHEKLFF. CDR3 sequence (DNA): TGTGCCAGCAGTAGGGGTTCCCAACATGAAAAACTGTTTTTT.